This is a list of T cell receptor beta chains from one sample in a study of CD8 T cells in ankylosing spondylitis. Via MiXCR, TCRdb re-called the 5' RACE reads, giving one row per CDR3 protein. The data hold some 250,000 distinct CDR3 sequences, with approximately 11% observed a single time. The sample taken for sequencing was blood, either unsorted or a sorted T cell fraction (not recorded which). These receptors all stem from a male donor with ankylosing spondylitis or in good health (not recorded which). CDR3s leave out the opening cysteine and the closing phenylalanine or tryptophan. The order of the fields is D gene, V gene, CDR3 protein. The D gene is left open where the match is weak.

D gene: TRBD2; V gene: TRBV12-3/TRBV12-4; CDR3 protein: ASSLALMASGENEQF
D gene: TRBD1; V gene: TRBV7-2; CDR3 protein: ASSPNAGQGHEQY
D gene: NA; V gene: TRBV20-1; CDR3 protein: SARKRVHEQF
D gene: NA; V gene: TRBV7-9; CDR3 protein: ASSFRGLGAEF
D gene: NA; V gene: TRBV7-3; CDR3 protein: ASSYLGNEQF
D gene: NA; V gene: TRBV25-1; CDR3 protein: ASSEWSDEQY
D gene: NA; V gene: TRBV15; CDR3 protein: ATSPRRNLIETQY
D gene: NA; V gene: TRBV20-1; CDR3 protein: SARPVSSYNSPLH
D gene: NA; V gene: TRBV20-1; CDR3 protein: SAIPAQGRDTQY
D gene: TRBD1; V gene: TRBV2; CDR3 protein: ASSGTEYGYT
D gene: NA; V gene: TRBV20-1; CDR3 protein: SALGTKKRVNEQF
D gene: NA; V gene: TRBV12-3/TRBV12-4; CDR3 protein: ASSLFWGAADEQF
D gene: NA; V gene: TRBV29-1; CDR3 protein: SVEDSALETQY